This TCR beta chain emerged from a study of memory CD4+ T cells and cytomegalovirus serostatus. TCRdb keeps only in-frame clones here, not all; method: immunoSEQ multiplex PCR. The sample carries some 80,000 clones, over 80% recorded once. The sort gate was single viable CD3+CD4+CD8-CD45RO+ cells for memory CD4+ T cells. The CDR3 runs to 13 residues. Germline CDR1 is GTSNPN and CDR2 is SVGIG (reference sequence). Trimming left V 1 base short and J 0 bases short, with 6 bases between. The chain is built from TRBV30 and TRBJ1-1; D call uncertain. The receptor was isolated from an adult in good health and CMV-seronegative. The material sequenced was memory CD4+ T cells from blood. The CDR3 loop is CAWSGSMNTEAFF. The CDR3 region has the DNA TGTGCCTGGAGTGGCAGCATGAACACTGAAGCTTTCTTT. The variable domain in full, with the rest retrieved from reference TRBV30 and TRBJ1-1, is SQTIHQWPATLVQPVGSPLSLECTVEGTSNPNLYWYRQAAGRGLQLLFYSVGIGQISSEVPQNLSASRPQDRQFILSSKKLLLSDSGFYLCAWSGSMNTEAFFGQGTRLTVV.